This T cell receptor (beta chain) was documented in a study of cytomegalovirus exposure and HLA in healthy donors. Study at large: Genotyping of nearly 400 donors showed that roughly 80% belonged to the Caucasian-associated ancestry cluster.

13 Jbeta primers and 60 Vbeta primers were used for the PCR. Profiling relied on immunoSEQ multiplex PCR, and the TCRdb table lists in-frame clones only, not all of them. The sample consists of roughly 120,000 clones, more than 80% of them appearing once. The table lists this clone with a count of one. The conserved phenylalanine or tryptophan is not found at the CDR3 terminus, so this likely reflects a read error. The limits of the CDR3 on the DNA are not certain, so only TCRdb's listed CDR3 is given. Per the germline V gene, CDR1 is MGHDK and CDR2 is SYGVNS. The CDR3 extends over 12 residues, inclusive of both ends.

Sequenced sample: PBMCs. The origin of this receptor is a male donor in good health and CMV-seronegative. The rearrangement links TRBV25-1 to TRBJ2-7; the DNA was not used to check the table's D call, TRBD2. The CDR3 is CASSEYLTSGRD.